This T cell receptor beta chain was retrieved from a study of T-cell memory formation after mild COVID-19 (TCRdb year 2021). Notes on the research overall: TCR sequence clusters from the two donors were largely donor specific. Longitudinal TCRalpha and TCRbeta repertoire sequencing tracked T-cell clones expanding and contracting after mild COVID-19 in a couple of donors. The cohort was made up of two young adult volunteers, one female and one male, who were previously healthy.

This clonotype was detected a few times. The specificity of this receptor is unknown. Within one base of it there is no much larger clone, and no base qualities were kept. Study-level results and caveats: Clones contracting from day 15 to 85 had balanced CD4/CD8 phenotypes, while a second wave expanding from day 15 to 37 was biased towards CD4+. Contracting CD4+ clones turned up mainly in the CM and EM memory subsets, whereas EMRA was where CD8+ clones were enriched. Only two mild cases were covered by the study, and larger cohorts that include severe cases with pre-infection samples were considered necessary. Some responding clones were found in pre-infection memory, which suggests that pre-existing cross-reactive memory T cells took part in the SARS-CoV-2 response. Whether the second-wave clones peaking on day 37 were SARS-CoV-2 specific was not confirmed.

V drops 4 bases and J drops 0 bases, leaving 11 bases in between. Inclusive of the bounding cysteine and phenylalanine, the CDR3 is 15 residues long. Kept here is only the CDR3 DNA, which spans 45 bases and is read in frame from base 1. The germline V gene yields SGHDN for CDR1 and FVKESK for CDR2. The instrument given in TCRdb is Illumina NovaSeq 6000. Using 5'RACE with constant-segment primers, TCRalpha and TCRbeta cDNA libraries were constructed, with sample barcodes and unique molecular identifiers added in the process. RNA was extracted from every sample with Trizol reagent. Libraries were amplified in two PCR steps, with a second sample barcode and Illumina TruSeq adapters added in the second step. Libraries were sequenced on an Illumina NovaSeq with 2 x 150 bp paired-end reads. Processing in the source paper ran as follows. With migec v1.2.7, reads were demultiplexed and then collapsed into UMI-guided consensus sequences. With mixcr v2.1.11, UMI consensuses were aligned to TRA and TRB V and J templates and assembled into clonotypes. Clonotypes were classified as expanded or contracted when called significant by both edgeR and NoisET, with noise models trained on biological replicates. edgeR calls used a false discovery rate-adjusted p below 0.01 and a log2 fold-change threshold of 1. PCA with hierarchical clustering of max-normalized trajectories of the 1000 most abundant clonotypes was used as exploratory dynamics analysis. The CD4 or CD8 phenotype of responding clones was assigned using the separately sequenced CD4+ and CD8+ repertoires. TCRdb trimmed public reads at Q25 via fastp, called clones via MiXCR and kept in-frame beta chains. Records with the same CDR3 protein are collapsed into one entry carrying the most frequent genes and DNA. None of the V and J calls come from the authors' own analysis; TCRdb made them. The sample table records approximately 290,000 distinct CDR3 sequences; approximately 20% of these occur just once. The leading ten clones occupy over 20% of the sample.

Ficoll-Paque density gradient centrifugation was the method used to isolate PBMCs. The sequencing sample was made of PBMCs or a T cell subset sorted from them (not recorded which). The chain employs TRBV14 and TRBJ2-3; 6 matching bases give a weak D call of TRBD1. The source of this sequence is a man younger than 35 who had mild COVID-19 (a few samples of this study predate the infection). The sample titles of this study are shuffled in the database, so cell type and time point are left out; the donor was told from shared clones. CDR3 loop: CASSPGQYSTDTQYF. The bases are TGTGCCAGCAGCCCAGGACAGTATAGCACAGATACGCAGTATTTT.